The 2 T cell receptor beta chains below come from one sample, sequenced in a study of OX40 agonist ivuxolimab in advanced cancers. Method: immunoSEQ multiplex PCR; TCRdb's copy keeps in-frame clones and lacks some. The sample lists around 80,000 clones; about 87% were seen once. The source was CD4+ or CD8+ T cells sorted from blood, collected in a trial of the OX40 agonist ivuxolimab. These receptors were collected from an adult with an advanced solid tumor such as melanoma, head and neck, liver or kidney cancer.

This clone has more than one count but fewer than ten. V and J are TRBV19 and TRBJ1-5, with no clear D. Trimming stripped 0 bases from V and 5 bases from J, with 14 bases between. Germline assignment: CDR1 LNHDA and CDR2 SQIVND (reference sequence). CDR3 length: 16 residues. CDR3 nucleotides: TGTGCCAGTAGTATAGATTATTTCGCGGGAGATCAGCCCCAGCATTTT. Its translation is CASSIDYFAGDQPQHF.

This clone was observed a handful of times. The chain recombines TRBV30 with TRBJ1-1; no reliable D call. Trimming cost V 6 bases and J 3 bases, with 14 bases left between them. Germline CDR1 is GTSNPN and CDR2 is SVGIG (reference sequence). The CDR3 runs to 13 residues. The CDR3 here is CACVGIVYTEAFF. The DNA for the CDR3 is TGTGCCTGTGTAGGGATAGTGTACACTGAAGCTTTCTTT.